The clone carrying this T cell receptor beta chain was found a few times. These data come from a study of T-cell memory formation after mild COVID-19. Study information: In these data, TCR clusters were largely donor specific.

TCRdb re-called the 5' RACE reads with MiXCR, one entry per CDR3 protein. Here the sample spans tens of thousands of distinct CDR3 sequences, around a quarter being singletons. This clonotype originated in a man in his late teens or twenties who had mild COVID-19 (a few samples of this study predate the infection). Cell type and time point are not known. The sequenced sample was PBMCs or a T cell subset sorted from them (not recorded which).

CDR3 DNA: TGTGCCAGCACCGCGCAGGGGAATAGCGCAGATACGCAGTATTTT. It specifies CASTAQGNSADTQYF. The J gene is TRBJ2-3, the V gene TRBV6-6, with D possibly being TRBD1 (6 bases). Trimming removed 7 bases from V and 4 bases from J, with 18 bases in between. CDR3 length: 15 amino acids. Germline CDR1 MNHNY, CDR2 SVGAGI (reference sequence).